The 21 T cell receptor beta chains below come from one sample, sequenced in a study of blood T cell repertoires in COVID-19. TCRdb's table, derived via immunoSEQ multiplex PCR, lists solely in-frame clones and lacks some. The repertoire holds roughly 150,000 clones, with approximately 80% as singletons. The sample comprised peripheral blood. These receptors came from a woman between 50 and 59 years old with acute or convalescent COVID-19.

J is TRBJ2-3 and V is TRBV27; 14 bases map to TRBD2. CDR3 length: 15 amino acids. Germline loops: CDR1 MNHEY, CDR2 SMNVEV (reference sequence). V lost 5 bases, J lost 9 bases, and 7 bases stayed unmatched. The CDR3 nucleotides are TGTGCCAGCAGTGAACCGGGACTAGCGGGGGAGACGCAGTATTTT. Translating it yields CASSEPGLAGETQYF.

The chain recombines TRBV4-3 with TRBJ1-3; 12 bases are shared with TRBD1. V trimming: 6 bases; J trimming: 3 bases; junction bases outside the gene matches: 18. This CDR3 contains 20 residues. CDR1 LGHNA and CDR2 YSLEER come from the germline V gene. The CDR3 here is CASSINLSGQGASGGNTIYF. CDR3 nucleotides: TGCGCCAGCAGTATCAATCTGTCGGGACAGGGGGCATCGGGTGGAAACACCATATATTTT.

This clone was recorded only once. This CDR3 is CASSPSNVDTQYF. CDR3 coding DNA: TGTGCCAGCAGCCCCTCTAACGTGGATACGCAGTATTTT. V is TRBV12-3 or TRBV12-4 and J is TRBJ2-3, with D uncertain. Trimming took off 6 bases at V and 6 bases at J, with 13 bases between the two ends. This CDR3 is built from 13 residues.

The chain couples TRBV7-2 to TRBJ1-4; D uncertain. This CDR3 spans 13 amino acids. The V gene lost 7 bases and the J gene lost 2 bases, with 8 bases spanning the gap. Looked up from germline, CDR1 is SGHTA and CDR2 is FQGNSA. CDR3 DNA sequence: TGTGCCAGCACTCTACAGACTAATGAAAAACTGTTTTTT. Protein product: CASTLQTNEKLFF.

This clone has at least ten counts. The chain couples TRBV12-3 or TRBV12-4 to TRBJ1-1, with D uncertain. The CDR3 spans 13 residues. Trimming took off 1 base at V and 2 bases at J, with 5 bases between the two ends. The CDR3: CASSLDSNTEAFF. The CDR3 DNA sequence: TGTGCCAGCAGTTTAGACAGTAACACTGAAGCTTTCTTT.

The V call is TRBV28, the J call TRBJ1-5; 7 bases match TRBD1. The V and J ends lost 6 bases and 0 bases, in that order; junction bases with no gene match: 8. The CDR3 runs 16 residues. Germline assignment: CDR1 MDHEN and CDR2 SYDVKM. The CDR3 region is CASSPGTVYSNQPQHF. CDR3 coding DNA: TGTGCCAGCAGCCCCGGGACAGTGTATAGCAATCAGCCCCAGCATTTT.

CDR3 nucleotides: TGTGCCAGCTCACACACCGGGACAGGGGCTTTCGAGCAGTACTTC. Protein: CASSHTGTGAFEQYF. V is TRBV18 and J is TRBJ2-7; 10 bases map to TRBD1. The CDR3 spans 15 residues. Germline loops: CDR1 KGHSH, CDR2 LQKENI. V shed 4 bases and J 6 bases; nucleotides not matched to a gene: 9. The variable domain in full, with the rest retrieved from reference TRBV18 and TRBJ2-7, is NAGVMQNPRHLVRRRGQEARLRCSPMKGHSHVYWYRQLPEEGLKFMVYLQKENIIDESGMPKERFSAEFPKEGPSILRIQQVVRGDSAAYFCASSHTGTGAFEQYFGPGTRLTVT.

J is TRBJ1-1 and V is TRBV27, with 9 bases aligning to TRBD1. The CDR3 sequence is 17 residues long. With V trimmed by 1 base and J by 5 bases, 11 bases remained unmatched. The germline gives CDR1 MNHEY, CDR2 SMNVEV (reference sequence). The CDR3 spells CASSLFSMGTGNTEAFF. DNA of the CDR3: TGTGCCAGCAGTTTATTCTCTATGGGGACAGGGAATACTGAAGCTTTCTTT.

V usage is TRBV4-2 and J usage is TRBJ1-5, with 8 bases lining up with TRBD1. This CDR3 is 19 amino acids long. The germline V gene has CDR1 LGHNA and CDR2 YNFKEQ. With V trimmed by 0 bases and J by 0 bases, 10 bases remained unmatched. In DNA form, the CDR3 reads TGTGCCAGCAGCCAAGATGAGACAGGGGCTCTTTATAGCAATCAGCCCCAGCATTTT. Protein product: CASSQDETGALYSNQPQHF.

This chain uses TRBV19 with TRBJ2-7; weak D call: TRBD1 (8 bases). Germline V gives CDR1 LNHDA, CDR2 SQIVND (reference sequence). Trimming took 4 bases from V and 0 from J, leaving 13 bases between them. The length of the CDR3 is 15 residues. The CDR3 loop is CASSTQGGGSYEQYF. As DNA, the CDR3 is TGTGCCAGTAGTACACAGGGGGGGGGCTCCTACGAGCAGTACTTC.

The chain couples TRBV19 to TRBJ1-5, with D maybe TRBD1 (6 bases). From germline, CDR1 is LNHDA and CDR2 SQIVND (reference sequence). The CDR3 sequence is 18 residues long. With 5 bases removed from V and 3 bases from J, the gap between germline ends came to 23 bases. CDR3 sequence (DNA): TGTGCCAGTAGTCGAAAAGAAGCAGGGGCCGAATCCAATCAGCCCCAGCATTTT. Translated: CASSRKEAGAESNQPQHF. Full variable domain (outside the CDR3, taken from reference TRBV19 and TRBJ1-5): DGGITQSPKYLFRKEGQNVTLSCEQNLNHDAMYWYRQDPGQGLRLIYYSQIVNDFQKGDIAEGYSVSREKKESFPLTVTSAQKNPTAFYLCASSRKEAGAESNQPQHFGDGTRLSIL.

The V and J genes are TRBV6-5 and TRBJ1-1, with TRBD1 as a possible D gene (5 bases). Germline-derived CDR1 and CDR2 are MNHEY and SVGAGI. Trimming cost V 2 bases and J 5 bases, with 12 bases left between them. The CDR3 has 14 residues. CDR3 in amino acids: CASSYARGRTEAFF. The CDR3 nucleotides read TGTGCCAGCAGTTACGCTCGGGGGAGAACTGAAGCTTTCTTT.

The chain combines TRBV7-9 with TRBJ1-1; D is undetermined. V shed 2 bases and J shed 0 bases, with 4 bases lying between them. This CDR3 contains 13 residues. CDR1 and CDR2 from the germline V gene are SEHNR and FQNEAQ (reference sequence). In DNA, the CDR3 is TGTGCCAGCAGCTTACCGTTGAACACTGAAGCTTTCTTT. Protein sequence: CASSLPLNTEAFF.

This clone is classed as medium-sized. V and J are TRBV5-1 and TRBJ2-3; 8 bases are a match to TRBD2. The length of the CDR3 is 17 residues. V dropped 5 bases and J dropped 0; count of bases not matched to a gene: 11. Germline CDR1 SGHRS, CDR2 YFSETQ. The CDR3 is CASSKGTGTRSTDTQYF. CDR3 sequence (DNA): TGCGCCAGCAGTAAAGGGACCGGGACTAGGAGCACAGATACGCAGTATTTT.

The chain recombines TRBV7-2 with TRBJ1-1; D might be TRBD1 (6 bases). This CDR3 region has 12 residues. Trimming took 5 bases from V and 8 from J, leaving 12 bases between them. Germline V gene sequence: CDR1 SGHTA, CDR2 FQGNSA. CDR3 loop: CASSLGTREAFF. The CDR3 bases are TGTGCCAGCAGCCTGGGGACACGCGAAGCTTTCTTT.

The chain combines TRBV28 with TRBJ1-1; D remains ambiguous. There are 14 residues in the CDR3. V shed 4 bases and J shed 0 bases, with 9 bases lying between them. Per the germline V gene, CDR1 is MDHEN and CDR2 is SYDVKM. The CDR3 bases are TGTGCCAGCAGTTCCGAGGGTTTGAACACTGAAGCTTTCTTT. Its protein product is CASSSEGLNTEAFF.

As to this clone: Other DNA sequences of this sample code for an identical CDR3. The chain uses TRBV28 and TRBJ1-2; 10 bases are a match to TRBD1. The CDR3 covers 14 residues. CDR1 is MDHEN and CDR2 is SYDVKM in the germline V gene. With 5 bases clipped from V and 5 bases from J, the junction kept 5 bases outside the gene matches. The CDR3 sequence is CASSRGTGVYGYTF. The CDR3 bases are TGTGCCAGCAGTAGGGGGACAGGGGTATATGGCTACACCTTC.

With respect to this clone: At one end the junction does not follow the germline gene, possibly because of a read error. The CDR3 reads CASSRGGTGIWHF. Here the CDR3 DNA reads TGTGCCAGCAGTCGGGGGGGGACCGGGATCTGGCATTTT. J is TRBJ1-3 and V is TRBV28, with a weak D call TRBD1 (5 bases). Germline assignment: CDR1 MDHEN and CDR2 SYDVKM. This CDR3 contains 13 residues.

The gene calls are TRBV19 and TRBJ1-1, with 7 bases identical to TRBD1. V shed 10 bases, J shed 4 bases, and the junction held 6 bases outside the gene matches. CDR1 LNHDA and CDR2 SQIVND come from the germline V gene (reference sequence). This CDR3 comprises 12 residues. CDR3 nucleotide sequence: TGTGCCACCAACAGGGGAGGCACTGAAGCTTTCTTT. Amino acid sequence: CATNRGGTEAFF.

The chain recombines TRBV2 with TRBJ1-1; tentative D call: TRBD1 (5 bases). Germline V gene data show CDR1 as SNHLY and CDR2 as FYNNEI. The CDR3 length is 13 residues. V was shortened by 5 bases and J by 2 bases, with 9 bases between the two germline ends. In DNA, the CDR3 is TGTGCCAGCAGTATGACAGCCAACACTGAAGCTTTCTTT. Translation: CASSMTANTEAFF.

V and J are TRBV4-3 and TRBJ2-5; TRBD2 matches 8 bases. The CDR3 has 17 amino acids. The junction had 11 bases not matched to a gene; V was cut back by 0 bases and J by 5 bases. The germline gives CDR1 LGHNA, CDR2 YSLEER. Here the CDR3 DNA reads TGCGCCAGCAGCCAAGATCCCTCCGGGGGGGCTTTGGAGACCCAGTACTTC. Residues: CASSQDPSGGALETQYF.